The entry below gives a single TCR beta chain sequence along with its context. Authors' data handling: Using reference gene primer amplification, nucleated cell counts were estimated. Measured with immunoSEQ multiplex PCR; TCRdb has only the in-frame clones, and not every one. The V and J calls and clone size are taken from that table; D and trimming were inferred from the DNA. The sample lists around 260,000 clones, about 89% occurring once. The data belong to a study of blood T cell repertoires in COVID-19. Whole-study context: The origin of the acute and convalescent COVID-19 samples was the United States, Italy and Spain. Nucleic acid was either cDNA or gDNA, and it came from T cells, B-cell-depleted T cells, or PBMCs.

This CDR3 is built from 12 residues. Looked up from germline, CDR1 is LNHNV and CDR2 is YYDKDF (reference sequence). Trimming took off 2 bases at V and 8 bases at J, with 9 bases between the two ends. Sequenced material: peripheral blood. This chain joins TRBV15 and TRBJ1-2; the D is unclear. This receptor was obtained from a man aged 25 to 45 with acute or convalescent COVID-19. CDR3 residues: CATSRFSGGYTF. The CDR3 DNA sequence: TGTGCCACCAGCAGATTTAGCGGCGGCTACACCTTC.